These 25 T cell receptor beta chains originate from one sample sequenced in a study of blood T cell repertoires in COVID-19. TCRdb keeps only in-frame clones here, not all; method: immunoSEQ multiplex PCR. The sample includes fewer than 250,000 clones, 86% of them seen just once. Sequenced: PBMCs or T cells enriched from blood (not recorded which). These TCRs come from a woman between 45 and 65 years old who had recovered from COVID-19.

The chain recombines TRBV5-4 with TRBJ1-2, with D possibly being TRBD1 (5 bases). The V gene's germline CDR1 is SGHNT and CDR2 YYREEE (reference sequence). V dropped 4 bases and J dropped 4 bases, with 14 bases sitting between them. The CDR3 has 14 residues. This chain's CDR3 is CASSPDRDFYGYTF. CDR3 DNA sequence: TGTGCCAGCAGCCCCGACCGGGACTTCTATGGCTACACCTTC.

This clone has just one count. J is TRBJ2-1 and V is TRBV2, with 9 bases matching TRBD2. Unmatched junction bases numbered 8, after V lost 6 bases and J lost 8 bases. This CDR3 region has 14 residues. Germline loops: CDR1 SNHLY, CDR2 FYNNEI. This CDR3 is CASSSGGNSDEQFF. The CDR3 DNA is TGTGCCAGCAGCAGCGGGGGGAATTCGGATGAGCAGTTCTTC.

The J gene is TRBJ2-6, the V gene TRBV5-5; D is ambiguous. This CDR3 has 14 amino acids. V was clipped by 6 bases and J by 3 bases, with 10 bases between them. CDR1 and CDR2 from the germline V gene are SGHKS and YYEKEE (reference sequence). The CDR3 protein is CASIGVYGANVLTF. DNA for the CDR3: TGTGCCAGCATTGGAGTGTATGGGGCCAACGTCCTGACTTTC.

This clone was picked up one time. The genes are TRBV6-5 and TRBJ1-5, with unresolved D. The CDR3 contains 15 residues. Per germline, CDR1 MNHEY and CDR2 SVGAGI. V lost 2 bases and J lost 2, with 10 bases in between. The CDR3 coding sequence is TGTGCCAGCAGTTACAGAGGGCTTGGCAATCAGCCCCAGCATTTT. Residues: CASSYRGLGNQPQHF.

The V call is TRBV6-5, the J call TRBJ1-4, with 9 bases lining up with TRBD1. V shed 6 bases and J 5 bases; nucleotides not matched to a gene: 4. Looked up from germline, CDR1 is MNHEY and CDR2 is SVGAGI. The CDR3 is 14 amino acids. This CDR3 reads CASSDRGRNEKLFF. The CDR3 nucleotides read TGTGCCAGCAGCGACAGGGGGAGGAATGAAAAACTGTTTTTT.

The CDR3 sequence is CASSLSTSGSHNEQFF. CDR3 sequence (DNA): TGTGCCAGCAGTTTATCGACTAGCGGGAGTCACAATGAGCAGTTCTTC. V and J are TRBV28 and TRBJ2-1, with 12 positions matching TRBD2. CDR3 length equals 16 residues. The germline V gene encodes CDR1 MDHEN and CDR2 SYDVKM. The V gene end was trimmed by 1 base and the J gene end by 5 bases; junction bases not matched to a gene: 3.

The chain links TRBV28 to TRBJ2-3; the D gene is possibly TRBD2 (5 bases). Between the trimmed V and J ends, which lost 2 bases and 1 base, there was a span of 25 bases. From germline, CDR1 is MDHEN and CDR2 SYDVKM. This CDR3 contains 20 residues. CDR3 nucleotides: TGTGCCAGCAGTTTAATGGTGATCATGAGGGATGGTAGTGGCACAGATACGCAGTATTTT. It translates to CASSLMVIMRDGSGTDTQYF.

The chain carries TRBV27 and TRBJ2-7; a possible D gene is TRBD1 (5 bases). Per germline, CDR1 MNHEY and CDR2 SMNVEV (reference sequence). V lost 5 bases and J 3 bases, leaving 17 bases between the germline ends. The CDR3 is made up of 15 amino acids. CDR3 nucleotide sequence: TGTGCCAGCAGTCGCTCGACAGTTCCTTACTACGAGCAGTACTTC. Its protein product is CASSRSTVPYYEQYF.

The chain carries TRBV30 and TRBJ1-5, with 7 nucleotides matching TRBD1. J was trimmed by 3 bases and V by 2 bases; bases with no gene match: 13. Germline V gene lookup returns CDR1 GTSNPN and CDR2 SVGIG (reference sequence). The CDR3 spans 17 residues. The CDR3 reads CAWSHILTQGDNQPQHF. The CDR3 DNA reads TGTGCCTGGAGTCACATACTGACCCAGGGGGACAATCAGCCCCAGCATTTT.

The CDR3 protein is CASSIAYEQFF. DNA of the CDR3: TGTGCCAGTAGTATCGCGTATGAGCAGTTCTTC. The chain employs TRBV19 and TRBJ2-1, with D uncertain. V was pared by 3 bases and J by 8 bases, with 5 bases between. There are 11 residues in the CDR3. In germline, CDR1 is LNHDA, CDR2 SQIVND (reference sequence).

CDR3 loop: CSVLANNEQFF. The CDR3, as DNA: TGCAGCGTTCTAGCGAACAATGAGCAGTTCTTC. The chain couples TRBV29-1 to TRBJ2-1; the D gene is possibly TRBD2 (6 bases). This CDR3 contains 11 residues. The V gene's germline CDR1 is SQVTM and CDR2 ANQGSEA. V lost 5 bases, J lost 5 bases, and 7 bases lay in between.

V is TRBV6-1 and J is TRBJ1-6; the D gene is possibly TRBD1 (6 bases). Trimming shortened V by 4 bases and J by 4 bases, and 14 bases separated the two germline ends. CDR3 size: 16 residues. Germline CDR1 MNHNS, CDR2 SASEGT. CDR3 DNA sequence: TGTGCCAGCAGTGGGGACATCGCCTCATATAATTCACCCCTCCACTTT. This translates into CASSGDIASYNSPLHF.

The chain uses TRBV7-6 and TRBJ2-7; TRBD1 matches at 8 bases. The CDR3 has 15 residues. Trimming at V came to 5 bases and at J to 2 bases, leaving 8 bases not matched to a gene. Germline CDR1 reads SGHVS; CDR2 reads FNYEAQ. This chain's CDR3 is CASSHQGAKTYEQYF. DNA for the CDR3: TGTGCCAGCAGCCACCAGGGGGCGAAGACCTACGAGCAGTACTTC. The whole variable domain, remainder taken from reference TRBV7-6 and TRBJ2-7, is GAGVSQSPRYKVTKRGQDVALRCDPISGHVSLYWYRQALGQGPEFLTYFNYEAQQDKSGLPNDRFSAERPEGSISTLTIQRTEQRDSAMYRCASSHQGAKTYEQYFGPGTRLTVT.

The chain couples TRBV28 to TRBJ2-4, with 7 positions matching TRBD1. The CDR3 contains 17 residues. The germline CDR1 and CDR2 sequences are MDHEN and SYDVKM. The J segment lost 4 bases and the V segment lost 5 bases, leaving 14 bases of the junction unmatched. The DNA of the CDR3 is TGTGCCAGCAGTAGAAGACCCAAGGGACAGTTGAAAAACATTCAGTACTTC. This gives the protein CASSRRPKGQLKNIQYF.

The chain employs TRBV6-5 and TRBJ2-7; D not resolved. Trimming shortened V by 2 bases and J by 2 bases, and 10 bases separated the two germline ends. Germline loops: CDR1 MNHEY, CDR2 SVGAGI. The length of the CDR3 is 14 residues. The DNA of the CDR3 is TGTGCCAGCAGTTACAATCCACAGCCCTACGAGCAGTACTTC. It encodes CASSYNPQPYEQYF.

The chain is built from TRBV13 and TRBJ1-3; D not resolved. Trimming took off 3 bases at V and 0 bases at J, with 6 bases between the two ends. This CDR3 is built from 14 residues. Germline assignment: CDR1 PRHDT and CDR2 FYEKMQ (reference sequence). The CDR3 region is CASSFGGSGNTIYF. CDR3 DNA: TGTGCCAGCAGCTTCGGCGGCTCTGGAAACACCATATATTTT.

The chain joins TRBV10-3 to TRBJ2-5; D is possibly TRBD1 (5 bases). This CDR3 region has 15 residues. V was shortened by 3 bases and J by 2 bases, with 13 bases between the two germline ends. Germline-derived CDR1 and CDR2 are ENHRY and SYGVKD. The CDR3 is CAISESGTGQETQYF. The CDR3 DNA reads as TGTGCCATCAGTGAATCTGGTACAGGTCAAGAGACCCAGTACTTC.

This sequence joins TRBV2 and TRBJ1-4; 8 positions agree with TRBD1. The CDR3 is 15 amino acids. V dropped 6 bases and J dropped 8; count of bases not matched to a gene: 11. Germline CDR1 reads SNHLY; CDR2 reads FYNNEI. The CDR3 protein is CASRAETGEDEKLFF. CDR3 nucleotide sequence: TGTGCCAGCAGAGCCGAGACAGGGGAGGACGAAAAACTGTTTTTT.

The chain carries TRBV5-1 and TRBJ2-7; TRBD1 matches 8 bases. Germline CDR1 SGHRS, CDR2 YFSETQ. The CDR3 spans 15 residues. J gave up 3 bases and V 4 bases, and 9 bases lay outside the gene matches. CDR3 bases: TGCGCCAGCAGCGGATTTGACGGACAGGGCTACGAGCAGTACTTC. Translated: CASSGFDGQGYEQYF. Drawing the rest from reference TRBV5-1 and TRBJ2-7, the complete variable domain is KAGVTQTPRYLIKTRGQQVTLSCSPISGHRSVSWYQQTPGQGLQFLFEYFSETQRNKGNFPGRFSGRQFSNSRSEMNVSTLELGDSALYLCASSGFDGQGYEQYFGPGTRLTVT.

CDR3: CASSTPRLLTGARGGYTF. The CDR3 nucleotides read TGTGCCAGTAGTACCCCCCGGCTCCTAACAGGGGCCAGGGGTGGCTACACCTTC. The chain couples TRBV19 to TRBJ1-2, with 7 nucleotides matching TRBD1. This CDR3 contains 18 residues. Germline CDR1 and CDR2: LNHDA and SQIVND (reference sequence). Unmatched junction bases numbered 21, after V lost 4 bases and J lost 7 bases.

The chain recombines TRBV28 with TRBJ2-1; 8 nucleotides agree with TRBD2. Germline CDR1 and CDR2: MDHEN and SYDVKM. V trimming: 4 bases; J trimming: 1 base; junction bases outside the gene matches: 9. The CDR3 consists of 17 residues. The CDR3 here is CASSSPLRGASYNEQFF. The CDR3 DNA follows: TGTGCCAGCAGTTCCCCCTTGCGGGGGGCATCCTACAATGAGCAGTTCTTC.

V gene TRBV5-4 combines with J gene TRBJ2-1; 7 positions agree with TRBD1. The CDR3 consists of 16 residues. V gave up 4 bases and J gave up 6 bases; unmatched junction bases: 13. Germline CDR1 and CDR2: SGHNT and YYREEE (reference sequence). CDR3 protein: CASSQSPGTAANEQFF. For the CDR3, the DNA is TGTGCCAGCAGCCAATCTCCCGGGACAGCGGCCAATGAGCAGTTCTTC.

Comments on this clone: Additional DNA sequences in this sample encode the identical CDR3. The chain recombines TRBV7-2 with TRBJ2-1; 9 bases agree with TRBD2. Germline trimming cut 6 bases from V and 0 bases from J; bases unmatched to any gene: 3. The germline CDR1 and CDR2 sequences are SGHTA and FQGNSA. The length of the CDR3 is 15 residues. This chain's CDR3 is CASSLAGSSYNEQFF. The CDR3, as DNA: TGTGCCAGCAGTCTAGCGGGGAGCTCCTACAATGAGCAGTTCTTC.

CDR3 DNA: TGTGCCAGCGGTAGCGCGCTTGAGCAGTTCTTC. It yields the protein CASGSALEQFF. The J gene is TRBJ2-1, the V gene TRBV9, with D maybe TRBD2 (5 bases). The germline V and J ends were trimmed by 7 bases and 9 bases, with 11 bases remaining between them. The CDR3 contains 11 residues. The germline gives CDR1 SGDLS, CDR2 YYNGEE.

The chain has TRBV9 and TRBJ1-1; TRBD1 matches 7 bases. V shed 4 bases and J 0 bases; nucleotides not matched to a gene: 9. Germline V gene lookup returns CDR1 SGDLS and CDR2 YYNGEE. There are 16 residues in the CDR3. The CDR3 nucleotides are TGTGCCAGCAGCCCAAGGGACAGCGTTCTGAACACTGAAGCTTTCTTT. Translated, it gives CASSPRDSVLNTEAFF.